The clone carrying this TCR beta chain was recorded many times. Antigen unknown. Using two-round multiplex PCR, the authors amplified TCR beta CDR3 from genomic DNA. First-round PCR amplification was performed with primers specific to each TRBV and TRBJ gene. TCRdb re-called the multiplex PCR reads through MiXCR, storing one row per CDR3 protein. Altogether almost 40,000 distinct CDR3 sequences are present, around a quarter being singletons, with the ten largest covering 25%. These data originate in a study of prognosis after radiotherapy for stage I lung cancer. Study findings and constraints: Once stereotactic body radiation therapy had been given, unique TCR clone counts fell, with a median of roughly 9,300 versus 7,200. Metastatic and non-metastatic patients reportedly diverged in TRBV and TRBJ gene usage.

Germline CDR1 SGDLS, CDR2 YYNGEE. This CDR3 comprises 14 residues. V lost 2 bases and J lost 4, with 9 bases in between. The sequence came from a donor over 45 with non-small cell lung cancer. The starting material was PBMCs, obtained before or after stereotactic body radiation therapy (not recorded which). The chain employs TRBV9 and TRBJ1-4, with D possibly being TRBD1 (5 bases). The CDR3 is CASSVGALNEKLFF. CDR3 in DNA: TGTGCCAGCAGCGTTGGGGCCCTTAATGAAAAACTGTTTTTT. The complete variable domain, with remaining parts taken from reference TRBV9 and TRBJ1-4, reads DSGVTQTPKHLITATGQRVTLRCSPRSGDLSVYWYQQSLDQGLQFLIQYYNGEERAKGNILERFSAQQFPDLHSELNLSSLELGDSALYFCASSVGALNEKLFFGSGTQLSVL.